This TCR beta chain was identified during a study of identifying expanded T cells in peripheral blood. The assay was immunoSEQ multiplex PCR, and TCRdb's table has in-frame clones only and misses some. The sample holds 65,000 to 95,000 clones, 65% to 85% seen once. There are 14 residues in the CDR3. V trimming: 10 bases; J trimming: 2 bases; junction bases outside the gene matches: 7. Per the germline V gene, CDR1 is ENHRY and CDR2 is SYGVKD. Sequenced material: blood. The sequence derives from a person aged 18-69 years in good health. The chain uses TRBV10-3 and TRBJ1-3, with 8 bases that match TRBD1. CDR3 DNA sequence: TGTGCCACTGCCGAACAGGGGGCTGGAAACACCATATATTTT. This gives the protein CATAEQGAGNTIYF.